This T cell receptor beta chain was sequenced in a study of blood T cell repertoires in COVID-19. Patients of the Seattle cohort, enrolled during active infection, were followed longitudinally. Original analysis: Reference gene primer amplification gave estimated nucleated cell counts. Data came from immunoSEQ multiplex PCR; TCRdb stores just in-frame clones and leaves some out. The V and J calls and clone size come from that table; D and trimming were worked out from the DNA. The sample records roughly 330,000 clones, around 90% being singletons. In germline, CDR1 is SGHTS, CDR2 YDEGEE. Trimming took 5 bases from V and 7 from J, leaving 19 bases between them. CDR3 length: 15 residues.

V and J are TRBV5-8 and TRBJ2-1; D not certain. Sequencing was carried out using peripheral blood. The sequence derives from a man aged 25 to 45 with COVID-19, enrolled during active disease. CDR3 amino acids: CASSFGLWSRNEQFF. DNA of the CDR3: TGTGCCAGCAGTTTCGGTTTGTGGTCGAGGAATGAGCAGTTCTTC.